This TCR beta chain is drawn from a study of blood T cell repertoires in COVID-19. Per the germline V gene, CDR1 is SGHVS and CDR2 is FQNEAQ. Trimming took off 5 bases at V and 7 bases at J, with 14 bases between the two ends. This CDR3 is built from 14 residues. Clones were read by immunoSEQ multiplex PCR, and TCRdb kept only the in-frame ones, dropping some. The sample has nearly 45,000 clones, around 90% seen once; the top ten hold over 20%. This TCR derives from a woman aged 80 or older in a cohort sampled during active or convalescent COVID-19. Material for sequencing was peripheral blood. This sequence joins TRBV7-8 and TRBJ1-4, with D unclear. Here the CDR3 reads CASSPLRAFEKLFF. CDR3 in DNA: TGTGCCAGCAGCCCTCTACGCGCGTTTGAAAAACTGTTTTTT.